The 9 T cell receptor beta chains reported below all come from one sample, sequenced in a study of shared clonotypes between healthy human individuals. Libraries were prepared by immunoSEQ multiplex PCR; TCRdb keeps only in-frame clonotypes and omits some of them. The table has 520,000 or so clones, less than 85% seen once; the top ten hold about an eighth. The specimen sequenced was PBMCs. The origin of the receptors is a woman in her thirties or forties in good health. Some clones in this sample may be carry-over from other donors' samples.

This sequence joins TRBV2 and TRBJ2-5; no reliable D call. Trimming left V 8 bases short and J 1 base short, with 8 bases between. The CDR3 runs 12 residues. Germline V gene lookup returns CDR1 SNHLY and CDR2 FYNNEI. The CDR3: CASAGFQETQYF. The CDR3 nucleotides read TGTGCCAGCGCTGGCTTCCAAGAGACCCAGTACTTC.

This chain joins TRBV7-6 and TRBJ2-7, with a possible D match to TRBD2 (5 bases). V lost 2 bases and J lost 1, with 12 bases in between. The CDR3 is made up of 15 amino acids. From germline, CDR1 is SGHVS and CDR2 FNYEAQ. The DNA for the CDR3 is TGTGCCAGCAGCTTAACGTCGACGGGATCCTACGAGCAGTACTTC. This encodes CASSLTSTGSYEQYF.

V and J are TRBV7-3 and TRBJ1-2, with D possibly TRBD1 on 6 matching bases. Per the germline V gene, CDR1 is SGHTA and CDR2 is FQGTGA. The germline V and J ends were trimmed by 5 bases and 1 base, with 17 bases remaining between them. The CDR3 is 16 residues long. This chain's CDR3 is CASSQEGGQLNYGYTF. CDR3 sequence (DNA): TGTGCCAGCAGCCAGGAGGGTGGACAGCTTAACTATGGCTACACCTTC.

This rearrangement joins TRBV19 to TRBJ1-4; the match to TRBD1 covers 7 bases. Germline trimming cut 7 bases from V and 4 bases from J; bases unmatched to any gene: 6. CDR1 is LNHDA and CDR2 is SQIVND in the germline V gene (reference sequence). CDR3 length equals 14 residues. The CDR3 DNA reads TGTGCCAGTACCTGGACAGGCGTTAATGAAAAACTGTTTTTT. Its translation: CASTWTGVNEKLFF. The full variable domain, completed using reference TRBV19 and TRBJ1-4, is DGGITQSPKYLFRKEGQNVTLSCEQNLNHDAMYWYRQDPGQGLRLIYYSQIVNDFQKGDIAEGYSVSREKKESFPLTVTSAQKNPTAFYLCASTWTGVNEKLFFGSGTQLSVL.

The genes are TRBV11-3 and TRBJ2-1; 7 bases are shared with TRBD1. With V trimmed by 3 bases and J by 0 bases, 8 bases remained unmatched. Germline V gene sequence: CDR1 SGHNT, CDR2 YENEEA. This CDR3 region has 17 residues. The CDR3 protein is CASSLRTGSSSYNEQFF. For the CDR3, the DNA is TGTGCCAGCAGCTTGAGGACAGGCTCAAGCTCCTACAATGAGCAGTTCTTC.

The chain employs TRBV15 and TRBJ1-5, with 10 bases lining up with TRBD1. Germline CDR1 LNHNV, CDR2 YYDKDF (reference sequence). The junction had 4 bases not matched to a gene; V was cut back by 1 base and J by 4 bases. This CDR3 is built from 16 residues. CDR3 protein: CATSRVGTGDNQPQHF. The CDR3 nucleotides are TGTGCCACCAGCAGAGTTGGGACAGGGGATAATCAGCCCCAGCATTTT.

Of note for this clone: Other DNA sequences within the sample encode an identical CDR3. This sequence joins TRBV7-3 and TRBJ2-4; the match to TRBD1 covers 10 bases. The CDR3 is made up of 14 amino acids. The germline V gene encodes CDR1 SGHTA and CDR2 FQGTGA. The trim removed 5 bases at V and 7 bases at J, leaving 5 bases unmatched. CDR3 protein: CASSPGQGENIQYF. The CDR3, as DNA: TGTGCCAGCAGCCCCGGACAGGGGGAGAACATTCAGTACTTC.

The gene calls are TRBV21-1 and TRBJ2-7. TRBV21-1 is reported as a pseudogene. This CDR3 region has 16 residues. CDR3 DNA: TGTGCCAGCAGCTCCCTTAATCTGGTGGGGACCTACGAGCAGTACTTC. It specifies CASSSLNLVGTYEQYF.

The chain carries TRBV7-2 and TRBJ2-4, with 10 nucleotides matching TRBD1. Germline CDR1 and CDR2: SGHTA and FQGNSA. Losses at the gene ends were 4 bases for V and 8 bases for J; bases not matched to a gene: 11. The CDR3 has 16 residues. CDR3 sequence reads: CASSSPGTGDRDIQYF. The DNA for the CDR3 is TGTGCCAGCAGCTCTCCCGGGACAGGGGATCGGGACATTCAGTACTTC.